These T cell receptor beta chains were read from a single sample in a study of a mutant IDH1 vaccine in newly diagnosed glioma. The antigens for these receptors are not known. Clones were sequenced by immunoSEQ multiplex PCR, and TCRdb holds only the in-frame ones, with some missing. The sample carries 30,000 to 45,000 clones, about 84% recorded once. The source was PBMCs, collected from a glioma patient whose treatment included an IDH1 peptide vaccine. These receptors were collected from a man aged 40-50 years with glioma. Both conserved end residues are part of each CDR3. Each record gives: J gene, V gene, clone size, D gene, CDR3 DNA, CDR3 protein. The D gene is left open where the match is weak. A row's size may be missing; if present it is once, few, many or a size class.

J: TRBJ1-2
V: TRBV4-1
size: .
D: .
DNA: TGCGCCAGCAGCCAAGATCTTGTGGGGAAGTATGGCTACACCTTC
CDR3: CASSQDLVGKYGYTF

J: TRBJ2-2
V: TRBV2
size: .
D: .
DNA: TGTGCCAGCAGGCCCAGGGCCACCGGGGAGCTGTTTTTT
CDR3: CASRPRATGELFF

J: TRBJ2-1
V: TRBV6-6
size: .
D: .
DNA: TGTGCCAGCAGTTACTCCGGAAATCAGCAGTTCTTC
CDR3: CASSYSGNQQFF

J: TRBJ2-1
V: TRBV5-1
size: .
D: TRBD1
DNA: TGCGCCAGCAGCTTGTTGCAGGGGGCGAGGAATGAGCAGTTCTTC
CDR3: CASSLLQGARNEQFF

J: TRBJ1-5
V: TRBV2
size: .
D: .
DNA: TGTGCCAGCAGTGCCCAGGGTGCTCAGCCCCAGCATTTT
CDR3: CASSAQGAQPQHF

J: TRBJ1-2
V: TRBV13
size: .
D: .
DNA: TGTGCCAGCAGCAGAGACGGGGGAGGGATGTTTAATGGCTACACCTTC
CDR3: CASSRDGGGMFNGYTF

J: TRBJ1-4
V: TRBV7-9
size: .
D: TRBD1
DNA: TGTGCCAGCAGCTTTTGGACAGGGGAGAATGAAAAACTGTTTTTT
CDR3: CASSFWTGENEKLFF

J: TRBJ2-5
V: TRBV7-6
size: .
D: TRBD1
DNA: TGTGCCAGCAGGAAAGGACAGGGAGGATTGGGGCAAGAGACCCAGTACTTC
CDR3: CASRKGQGGLGQETQYF

J: TRBJ2-2
V: TRBV6-1
size: once
D: .
DNA: TGTGCCAGCAGGATCGCTACAGGGTACACCGGGGAGCTGTTTTTT
CDR3: CASRIATGYTGELFF

J: TRBJ1-3
V: TRBV19
size: .
D: TRBD1
DNA: TGTGCCAGTAGTATAGTCGGGACAGGGGAGAACACCATATATTTT
CDR3: CASSIVGTGENTIYF

J: TRBJ1-2
V: TRBV5-1
size: .
D: TRBD1
DNA: TGCGCCAGCAGCCGTGGACAGGGAAACCATGGCTACACCTTC
CDR3: CASSRGQGNHGYTF

J: TRBJ1-1
V: TRBV4-1
size: .
D: TRBD1
DNA: TGCGCCAGCAGTGACAGGGATGCTAACACTGAAGCTTTCTTT
CDR3: CASSDRDANTEAFF